What follows are 30 T cell receptor beta chains derived from one specimen sequenced in a study of blood T cell repertoires in COVID-19. Method: immunoSEQ multiplex PCR; TCRdb's copy keeps in-frame clones and lacks some. The sample holds 30,000 to 35,000 clones, 83% seen once. The sequencing sample was made of peripheral blood. The receptors stem from a man in his forties or fifties with acute or convalescent COVID-19.

This chain connects TRBV3-1 (or the pseudogene TRBV3-2) to TRBJ2-4; D is uncertain. The germline V and J ends were trimmed by 0 bases and 6 bases, with 15 bases remaining between them. Germline CDR1 LGHDT, CDR2 YNNKEL (reference sequence). This CDR3 is built from 16 residues. CDR3 coding DNA: TGTGCCAGCAGCCAAGAGCTACGAAAGCCTACAAACATTCAGTACTTC. This translates into CASSQELRKPTNIQYF.

The chain carries TRBV6-5 and TRBJ1-6; D remains unclear. Germline CDR1 reads MNHEY; CDR2 reads SVGAGI. CDR3 length: 13 residues. Between the trimmed V and J ends, which lost 6 bases and 7 bases, there was a span of 10 bases. CDR3 amino acids: CASSSRGNSPLHF. The CDR3 nucleotides are TGTGCCAGCAGCAGCAGAGGGAATTCACCCCTCCACTTT.

This rearrangement joins TRBV6-2 or TRBV6-3 to TRBJ1-3; D gene uncertain. CDR3 length: 14 residues. Trimming left V 2 bases short and J 8 bases short, with 13 bases between. Looked up from germline, CDR1 is MNHEY and CDR2 is SVGEGT. The CDR3: CASSYQLFEDTIYF. CDR3 in DNA: TGTGCCAGCAGTTACCAACTTTTCGAGGACACCATATATTTT.

There are a few counts of this clone. The V call is TRBV18, the J call TRBJ2-7, with a tentative D call TRBD1 (5 bases). This CDR3 has 12 residues. Germline values: CDR1 KGHSH, CDR2 LQKENI. V was cut by 4 bases and J by 7 bases, with 11 bases left in between. CDR3 residues: CASSQGPREQYF. The CDR3 DNA reads as TGTGCCAGCTCACAGGGGCCGAGGGAGCAGTACTTC.

J is TRBJ2-5 and V is TRBV20-1; the D is unclear. CDR1 DFQATT and CDR2 SNEGSKA come from the germline V gene (reference sequence). There are 11 residues in the CDR3. The CDR3 is CTRLFQETQYF. As DNA, the CDR3 is TGCACGAGACTGTTCCAAGAGACCCAGTACTTC.

This clone has a handful of counts. The chain couples TRBV9 to TRBJ2-5, with D possibly TRBD1 on 6 matching bases. Trimming left V 3 bases short and J 0 bases short, with 15 bases between. Germline CDR1 reads SGDLS; CDR2 reads YYNGEE. The CDR3 length is 16 residues. This chain's CDR3 is CASSGGGRINQETQYF. In DNA form, the CDR3 reads TGTGCCAGCAGCGGAGGGGGACGGATCAACCAAGAGACCCAGTACTTC.

V and J are TRBV11-2 and TRBJ1-4; D is possibly TRBD1 (6 bases). The germline CDR1 and CDR2 sequences are SGHAT and FQNNGV. The CDR3 is 13 residues long. V lost 4 bases to trimming and J lost 7 bases, with 10 bases between them. The CDR3 is CASSSYRAEKLFF. CDR3 DNA sequence: TGTGCCAGCAGCTCATACAGGGCTGAAAAACTGTTTTTT. Filled out from reference TRBV11-2 and TRBJ1-4, the complete variable domain reads EAGVAQSPRYKIIEKRQSVAFWCNPISGHATLYWYQQILGQGPKLLIQFQNNGVVDDSQLPKDRFSAERLKGVDSTLKIQPAKLEDSAVYLCASSSYRAEKLFFGSGTQLSVL.

V gene TRBV9 combines with J gene TRBJ2-1; D remains unclear. CDR1 is SGDLS, CDR2 YYNGEE, per germline. This CDR3 spans 15 amino acids. Trimming left V 1 base short and J 8 bases short, with 16 bases between. The CDR3, as DNA: TGTGCCAGCAGCGTATCCCGGTCCCCGTTCCATGAGCAGTTCTTC. Translated, it gives CASSVSRSPFHEQFF.

The V and J genes are TRBV28 and TRBJ1-4; 10 bases align to TRBD1. CDR3 length equals 18 residues. With V trimmed by 9 bases and J by 4 bases, 17 bases remained unmatched. Germline V lookup: CDR1 MDHEN, CDR2 SYDVKM. The CDR3 sequence is CASLKNRDRGFRNEKLFF. CDR3 bases: TGTGCCAGTCTAAAAAACCGGGACAGGGGATTCCGTAATGAAAAACTGTTTTTT. Supplemented by reference TRBV28 and TRBJ1-4, the full variable domain reads DVKVTQSSRYLVKRTGEKVFLECVQDMDHENMFWYRQDPGLGLRLIYFSYDVKMKEKGDIPEGYSVSREKKERFSLILESASTNQTSMYLCASLKNRDRGFRNEKLFFGSGTQLSVL.

The chain couples TRBV19 to TRBJ2-1; TRBD2 aligns across 10 bases. V lost 6 bases to trimming and J lost 8 bases; unmatched junction nucleotides: 10. The CDR3 contains 15 residues. From germline, CDR1 is LNHDA and CDR2 SQIVND (reference sequence). CDR3 nucleotide sequence: TGTGCCAGTAGCATACCGGGACTAGCGTTCGATGAGCAGTTCTTC. This translates into CASSIPGLAFDEQFF.

This sequence joins TRBV4-1 and TRBJ2-2, with TRBD2 matching 12 bases. Germline V gives CDR1 MGHRA, CDR2 YSYEKL. This CDR3 is 16 amino acids long. Germline trimming cut 3 bases from V and 5 bases from J; bases unmatched to any gene: 4. The CDR3 reads CASSHLAGGRTGELFF. CDR3 nucleotides: TGCGCCAGCAGCCACCTAGCGGGGGGGCGTACCGGGGAGCTGTTTTTT.

This clone came up a few times. This sequence joins TRBV19 and TRBJ1-6; perhaps TRBD1 as D (5 bases). From germline, CDR1 is LNHDA and CDR2 SQIVND (reference sequence). V was clipped by 1 base and J by 10 bases, with 8 bases between them. The CDR3 extends over 13 amino acids. DNA for the CDR3: TGTGCCAGTAGTATAGTAGGGGAATCACCCCTCCACTTT. It specifies CASSIVGESPLHF.

V gene TRBV6-2 or TRBV6-3 combines with J gene TRBJ2-7, with D uncertain. Germline V gene sequence: CDR1 MNHEY, CDR2 SVGEGT. V lost 2 bases and J lost 3, with 8 bases in between. The CDR3 contains 13 residues. CDR3 DNA sequence: TGTGCCAGCAGTTACACAGAACTCTACGAGCAGTACTTC. This gives the protein CASSYTELYEQYF.

J is TRBJ1-1 and V is TRBV5-1; 8 bases are a match to TRBD1. Looked up from germline, CDR1 is SGHRS and CDR2 is YFSETQ. V was pared by 6 bases and J by 6 bases, with 10 bases of the junction left unmatched. The CDR3 runs 14 residues. The CDR3 here is CASTAQGGWPEAFF. DNA for the CDR3: TGCGCCAGCACGGCACAGGGGGGTTGGCCTGAAGCTTTCTTT.

The chain uses TRBV5-1 and TRBJ2-7; D is perhaps TRBD2 (6 bases). The CDR3 covers 11 residues. Per the germline V gene, CDR1 is SGHRS and CDR2 is YFSETQ. Trimming cost V 3 bases and J 13 bases, with 14 bases left between them. The CDR3: CASSSGRGVYF. CDR3 sequence (DNA): TGCGCCAGCAGCTCTGGACGCGGGGTTTACTTC.

The J gene is TRBJ2-7, the V gene TRBV9; possible D gene TRBD2, 6 bases. CDR1 SGDLS and CDR2 YYNGEE come from the germline V gene. This CDR3 comprises 13 residues. The V end was cut by 1 base, the J end by 7 bases, with 12 bases between. CDR3 residues: CASSVLGGGEQYF. For the CDR3, the DNA is TGTGCCAGCAGCGTACTGGGGGGTGGGGAGCAGTACTTC.

The rearrangement links TRBV13 to TRBJ2-7, with TRBD2 matching over 9 bases. V was pared by 1 base and J by 2 bases, with 3 bases of the junction left unmatched. The CDR3 length is 15 residues. Looked up from germline, CDR1 is PRHDT and CDR2 is FYEKMQ (reference sequence). CDR3 region: CASSLDAGGAYEQYF. The DNA of the CDR3 is TGTGCCAGCAGCTTAGATGCGGGAGGGGCCTACGAGCAGTACTTC.

The gene calls are TRBV18 and TRBJ1-4, with a tentative D call TRBD1 (6 bases). The ends were cut back, 5 bases at V and 6 bases at J, with 16 bases in the middle. This CDR3 contains 15 residues. The germline V gene has CDR1 KGHSH and CDR2 LQKENI. CDR3 in amino acids: CASSSGQPKDEKLFF. Here the CDR3 DNA reads TGTGCCAGCTCATCGGGACAACCCAAAGATGAAAAACTGTTTTTT.

The chain couples TRBV29-1 to TRBJ1-4, with 10 nucleotides matching TRBD1. CDR3 length: 16 residues. Germline values: CDR1 SQVTM, CDR2 ANQGSEA. V lost 4 bases, J lost 4 bases, and 9 bases stayed unmatched. For the CDR3, the DNA is TGCAGCGTTGTTCTGGACAGGGGGGCCCTTAATGAAAAACTGTTTTTT. It is translated as CSVVLDRGALNEKLFF.

This clone was detected once. The gene calls are TRBV2 and TRBJ1-1; possible D gene TRBD1, 5 bases. This CDR3 is built from 14 residues. Trimming stripped 4 bases from V and 5 bases from J, with 14 bases between. Looked up from germline, CDR1 is SNHLY and CDR2 is FYNNEI. The CDR3, as DNA: TGTGCCAGCAGTGGTGGAAGGGGCGATACTGAAGCTTTCTTT. It specifies CASSGGRGDTEAFF.

The rearrangement uses TRBV10-1 and TRBJ2-1; D unclear. Germline V gene data show CDR1 as WNHNN and CDR2 as SYGVQD (reference sequence). The CDR3 is made up of 15 amino acids. Trimming removed 5 bases at V and 0 bases at J, with 11 bases between. The CDR3 DNA follows: TGCGCCAGCAGTCGCGATTTAAGCTCCTACAATGAGCAGTTCTTC. Translating gives CASSRDLSSYNEQFF.

The chain uses TRBV7-2 and TRBJ2-1, with TRBD2 identical over 10 bases. Germline assignment: CDR1 SGHTA and CDR2 FQGNSA. V trimming: 1 base; J trimming: 8 bases; junction bases outside the gene matches: 5. This CDR3 has 15 residues. The CDR3, as DNA: TGTGCCAGCAGCTTAGATCTAGCGGGAGCCCATGAGCAGTTCTTC. Translating gives CASSLDLAGAHEQFF.

The V gene is TRBV6-5, the J gene TRBJ1-5; 9 nucleotides match TRBD1. J lost 11 bases, V lost 6 bases, and 14 bases had no gene match. Germline CDR1 reads MNHEY; CDR2 reads SVGAGI. The CDR3 length is 15 residues. CDR3 bases: TGTGCCAGCAGACCTCCGGGACAGGGTAAAGGGGCCCAGCATTTT. Protein: CASRPPGQGKGAQHF.

This clone was seen once. The rearrangement joins TRBV19 to TRBJ2-1, with a tentative D call TRBD2 (6 bases). Trimming took 6 bases from V and 4 from J, leaving 13 bases between them. Germline lookup yields CDR1 LNHDA and CDR2 SQIVND (reference sequence). The CDR3 consists of 14 residues. CDR3 residues: CASRASDRYNEQFF. In DNA form, the CDR3 reads TGTGCCAGTAGGGCTAGCGATAGATACAATGAGCAGTTCTTC.

This rearrangement joins TRBV7-2 to TRBJ1-1; TRBD1 matches 10 bases. The CDR3 is 13 amino acids. With V trimmed by 4 bases and J by 4 bases, 0 bases remained unmatched. The germline gives CDR1 SGHTA, CDR2 FQGNSA. The CDR3 coding sequence is TGTGCCAGCAGCTGGACAGGGGGCACTGAAGCTTTCTTT. Encoded protein: CASSWTGGTEAFF.

The chain combines TRBV4-1 with TRBJ1-5; a possible D gene is TRBD1 (5 bases). The germline V and J ends were trimmed by 1 base and 5 bases, with 12 bases remaining between them. There are 15 residues in the CDR3. Germline loops: CDR1 MGHRA, CDR2 YSYEKL. The CDR3 sequence is CASSQGPAGDQPQHF. The CDR3, as DNA: TGCGCCAGCAGCCAAGGCCCGGCGGGGGATCAGCCCCAGCATTTT.

This sequence joins TRBV5-6 and TRBJ1-1, with D maybe TRBD1 (5 bases). This CDR3 has 14 amino acids. The germline V gene encodes CDR1 SGHDT and CDR2 YYEEEE. V was clipped by 4 bases and J by 0 bases, with 10 bases between them. The CDR3 reads CASSPGAMNTEAFF. The CDR3 coding sequence is TGTGCCAGCAGCCCTGGGGCTATGAACACTGAAGCTTTCTTT.

The rearrangement joins TRBV19 to TRBJ2-2; 8 bases agree with TRBD1. CDR3 length: 14 residues. Germline CDR1 and CDR2: LNHDA and SQIVND (reference sequence). This CDR3 is CATGTGGNTGELFF. CDR3 DNA sequence: TGTGCTACTGGGACAGGAGGAAACACCGGGGAGCTGTTTTTT.

This rearrangement joins TRBV4-1 to TRBJ1-1, with D maybe TRBD1 (6 bases). V dropped 4 bases and J dropped 8 bases, with 11 bases sitting between them. This CDR3 contains 12 residues. Germline V gives CDR1 MGHRA, CDR2 YSYEKL. The CDR3 nucleotides are TGCGCCAGCAGCCTCATAGGGGGAGAAGCTTTCTTT. This codes for CASSLIGGEAFF.

This chain connects TRBV6-5 to TRBJ2-6; perhaps TRBD2 as D (5 bases). Per the germline V gene, CDR1 is MNHEY and CDR2 is SVGAGI. Trimming pared 5 bases from V and 1 base from J, leaving 6 bases between. The CDR3 is made up of 14 amino acids. This CDR3 is CASSPGSGANVLTF. The DNA for the CDR3 is TGTGCCAGCAGTCCGGGGTCTGGGGCCAACGTCCTGACTTTC.